The clone carrying this T cell receptor (beta chain) occurred a few times. Its specificity is not known. This record comes from a study of T cells in Graves' hyperthyroidism and ophthalmopathy. Whole-study context: Specimen type is peripheral blood, collected at initial diagnosis prior to any treatment. Findings of the study overall: Ophthalmopathy was told apart from stable hyperthyroidism by a 13 V-J model. Blood held most thyroid clonotypes expanded above 0.001 frequency.

PBMCs were obtained from 9.5 to 10 ml fresh peripheral blood. From RNA transcripts, TCR beta CDR3 regions were amplified. The HTBI primer set served for first-round RT-PCR of the TCR CDR3. TCRdb reprocessed the multiplex PCR reads with MiXCR, giving one entry per CDR3 protein. The profile covers 490,000 or so distinct CDR3 sequences, with just under 20% appearing a single time and roughly 47% taken by the ten largest. The TCR sequence derives from a man aged 40-49 years with Graves' ophthalmopathy. The sequenced sample consisted of blood.

The CDR3 nucleotides read TGTGCCAGCAGCCCAACAGGGGTCTCCTACAATGAGCAGTTCTTC. It codes for CASSPTGVSYNEQFF. V and J are TRBV6-1 and TRBJ2-1; 7 nucleotides match TRBD1. The CDR3 sequence is 15 residues long. Germline CDR1 is MNHNS and CDR2 is SASEGT. V shed 6 bases, J shed 0 bases, and the junction held 5 bases outside the gene matches.